These 10 T cell receptor beta chains were all obtained from the same sample, sequenced in a study of blood T cell repertoires in COVID-19. Assay: immunoSEQ multiplex PCR; the TCRdb copy retains only in-frame clones and omits some. This table has roughly 250,000 clones, about four fifths appearing once. Sequenced input: peripheral blood. These receptors were taken from a woman in her sixties or seventies with acute or convalescent COVID-19.

This chain connects TRBV5-8 to TRBJ1-5, with 9 bases that match TRBD1. Germline CDR1 and CDR2: SGHTS and YDEGEE. The length of the CDR3 is 15 residues. J was trimmed by 4 bases and V by 3 bases; bases with no gene match: 5. In nucleotides, the CDR3 is TGTGCCAGCAGCTCCGTAGGACAGGGGAATCAGCCCCAGCATTTT. Its translation is CASSSVGQGNQPQHF.

The chain joins TRBV15 to TRBJ1-5, with D perhaps matching TRBD1 (6 bases). Germline V gene data show CDR1 as LNHNV and CDR2 as YYDKDF (reference sequence). Trimming shortened V by 3 bases and J by 5 bases, and 11 bases separated the two germline ends. The CDR3 consists of 14 residues. CDR3 protein: CATSSLQGDQPQHF. Written as DNA, the CDR3 is TGTGCCACCAGCAGCCTACAGGGAGATCAGCCCCAGCATTTT.

J is TRBJ1-4 and V is TRBV9; D not resolved. Trimming removed 2 bases from V and 0 bases from J, with 8 bases in between. Per the germline V gene, CDR1 is SGDLS and CDR2 is YYNGEE. This CDR3 contains 15 residues. DNA of the CDR3: TGTGCCAGCAGCGTTTCCGCGGCAACTAATGAAAAACTGTTTTTT. Translated: CASSVSAATNEKLFF.

The chain has TRBV5-4 and TRBJ2-2; TRBD2 aligns across 10 bases. Germline V gives CDR1 SGHNT, CDR2 YYREEE (reference sequence). V trimming: 0 bases; J trimming: 6 bases; junction bases outside the gene matches: 2. This CDR3 spans 15 amino acids. CDR3 nucleotide sequence: TGTGCCAGCAGCTTGGAGAGCGGGGGGGCCGGGGAGCTGTTTTTT. Protein sequence: CASSLESGGAGELFF. Drawing the rest from reference TRBV5-4 and TRBJ2-2, the complete variable domain is ETGVTQSPTHLIKTRGQQVTLRCSSQSGHNTVSWYQQALGQGPQFIFQYYREEENGRGNFPPRFSGLQFPNYSSELNVNALELDDSALYLCASSLESGGAGELFFGEGSRLTVL.

The V gene is TRBV19, the J gene TRBJ2-2, with 9 bases fitting TRBD1. The J segment lost 7 bases and the V segment lost 6 bases, leaving 6 bases of the junction unmatched. Germline loops: CDR1 LNHDA, CDR2 SQIVND (reference sequence). This CDR3 region has 14 residues. DNA of the CDR3: TGTGCCAGTAGCCGGGACAGGGTGATCGGGGAGCTGTTTTTT. It yields the protein CASSRDRVIGELFF.

The chain employs TRBV6-6 and TRBJ2-1; D may be TRBD2 (7 bases). Germline V gene data show CDR1 as MNHNY and CDR2 as SVGAGI (reference sequence). The CDR3 covers 15 residues. V lost 5 bases and J lost 10, with 21 bases in between. Written as DNA, the CDR3 is TGTGCCAGCAGTCGGTCAGGTGCGGGGGCATGGGAGCAGTTCTTC. Translation: CASSRSGAGAWEQFF.

The V and J genes are TRBV5-4 and TRBJ1-5; D call uncertain. The CDR3 is 13 residues long. Germline loops: CDR1 SGHNT, CDR2 YYREEE (reference sequence). Trimming pared 7 bases from V and 3 bases from J, leaving 11 bases between. CDR3 sequence: CASSAGPNQPQHF. The CDR3 nucleotides are TGTGCCAGCTCCGCTGGGCCCAATCAGCCCCAGCATTTT.

This clone came up once. The rearrangement uses TRBV27 and TRBJ2-2; 7 nucleotides align to TRBD1. Germline assignment: CDR1 MNHEY and CDR2 SMNVEV (reference sequence). V trimming: 3 bases; J trimming: 1 base; junction bases outside the gene matches: 2. The CDR3 totals 15 residues. The CDR3 DNA follows: TGTGCCAGCAGTTTCCAGGGGGAGAACACCGGGGAGCTGTTTTTT. Protein sequence: CASSFQGENTGELFF.

This clone was recorded once. The chain recombines TRBV7-2 with TRBJ2-1; possible D gene TRBD2, 5 bases. Germline values: CDR1 SGHTA, CDR2 FQGNSA. The CDR3 is made up of 16 amino acids. V was trimmed by 1 base and J by 2 bases, leaving 12 bases between them. The CDR3 nucleotides are TGTGCCAGCAGCTTAGAAGGGAGTAGTACCTACAATGAGCAGTTCTTC. This gives the protein CASSLEGSSTYNEQFF.

This clone has only a few counts. The J gene is TRBJ2-7, the V gene TRBV5-1; possibly TRBD2 for D (5 bases). This CDR3 is built from 13 residues. Germline CDR1 SGHRS, CDR2 YFSETQ. The V and J ends lost 4 bases and 3 bases respectively, with 11 bases between them. As DNA, the CDR3 is TGCGCCAGCAGCCCCGACGGGAACTACGAGCAGTACTTC. Amino acids: CASSPDGNYEQYF.